The clone carrying this T cell receptor (beta chain) is medium-sized by share. As yet, its antigen is unknown. This entry is derived from a study of immune heterogeneity within non-small cell lung tumors. In a multiplex PCR, 32 V and 13 J primers amplified TCR beta CDR3. TCRdb re-called the multiplex PCR reads with MiXCR, one entry per CDR3 protein. This table holds 20,000 or so distinct CDR3 sequences, around 26% found once. Study-wide results and caveats: The study found identical dominant CDR3 beta clonotypes recurring across tumor sites within a patient, alongside site-unique high-frequency clones. T-cell clonality in a given local region correlated moderately yet significantly with the local tumor mutational burden (R roughly 0.31).

Bulk tumor gDNA, about 630 ng per sample, served as the TCR template. While surgery was under way, several biopsies spaced far apart were taken per primary tumor. These patients got curative surgery after being newly diagnosed with untreated non-small cell lung cancer. Each donor was a newly diagnosed non-small cell lung cancer patient undergoing surgery with curative intent. V lost 5 bases to trimming and J lost 2 bases, with 16 bases between them. The germline V gene has CDR1 MNHEY and CDR2 SMNVEV (reference sequence). This CDR3 is 16 amino acids long. This sequence joins TRBV27 and TRBJ1-5; D is undetermined. This TCR was sampled from a man aged 35 to 55 with non-small cell lung cancer. The sample consisted of lung tumor tissue. The CDR3 region is CASSPLLSGGNQPQHF. CDR3 coding DNA: TGTGCCAGCAGTCCCCTCTTGAGTGGTGGCAATCAGCCCCAGCATTTT.